This T cell receptor (beta chain) was profiled in a study of T cells in pancreatic ductal adenocarcinoma. Selected pancreatic ductal adenocarcinoma patients had undergone surgery without neoadjuvant therapy. Findings and limits, study-wide: Blood clonality (roughly 0.07) did not differ significantly from tumor (about 0.12). Unique clonotypes were around 8-fold more numerous in blood than in tumor.

Germline CDR1 reads SQVTM; CDR2 reads ANQGSEA. The CDR3 covers 15 residues. V shed 7 bases, J shed 6 bases, and the junction held 12 bases outside the gene matches. About this clone: The antigen remains unidentified.

TCRdb's table, derived via immunoSEQ multiplex PCR, lists solely in-frame clones and lacks some. The repertoire holds 85,000 to 120,000 clones, with 90% to 95% as singletons. Sequenced: PBMCs. The sequence came from a human donor with pancreatic ductal adenocarcinoma. J is TRBJ2-1 and V is TRBV29-1; 10 bases are shared with TRBD1. CDR3: CSASTGTGVINEQFF. CDR3 DNA sequence: TGCAGCGCCTCCACCGGGACAGGGGTTATCAATGAGCAGTTCTTC.